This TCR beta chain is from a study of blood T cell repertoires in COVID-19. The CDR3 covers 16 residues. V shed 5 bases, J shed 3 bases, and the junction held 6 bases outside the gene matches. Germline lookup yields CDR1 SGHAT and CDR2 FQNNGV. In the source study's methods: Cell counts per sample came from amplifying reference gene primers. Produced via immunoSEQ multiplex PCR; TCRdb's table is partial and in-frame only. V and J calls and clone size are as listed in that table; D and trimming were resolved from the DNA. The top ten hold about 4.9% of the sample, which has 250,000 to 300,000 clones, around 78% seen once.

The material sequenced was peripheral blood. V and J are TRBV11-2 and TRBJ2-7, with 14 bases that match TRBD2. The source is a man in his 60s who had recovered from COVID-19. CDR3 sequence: CASSLRTSGGIYEQYF. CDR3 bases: TGTGCCAGCAGCCTTAGGACTAGCGGGGGGATCTACGAGCAGTACTTC.